This TCR beta chain was found in a study of T cell repertoires in cytomegalovirus infection. Study at large: Indicated by public TCR beta signatures were CMV infection and matching HLA type. Study outcomes and limitations: CMV-specific TCR beta clonotypes restricted by HLA-C dominated the ex vivo response.

TCRdb analysed the reads with MiXCR anew, one entry per CDR3 protein. This sample has around 120,000 distinct CDR3 sequences, with roughly 9% found just once. A few counts support this clonotype. The antigen is unknown. Germline CDR1 and CDR2: MDHEN and SYDVKM. The CDR3 sequence is 15 residues long. Trimming took 3 bases from V and 4 from J, leaving 10 bases between them. The source of this sequence is a human donor in good health (CMV status not recorded). Some clones in this sample may be carry-over from other donors' samples. Source material: PBMCs. The chain joins TRBV28 to TRBJ1-6, with D uncertain. The CDR3, as DNA: TGTGCCAGCAGTTTGGGCTCCACTTATAATTCACCCCTCCACTTT. Translating gives CASSLGSTYNSPLHF.